The rows below give T cell receptor beta chains drawn from one sample of a study of T cells after posttransplantation cyclophosphamide. Here immunoSEQ multiplex PCR was the method, and the copy in TCRdb shows in-frame clones only, minus some. Of thousands of clones in the sample, roughly 80% are singletons; the top ten hold around 20%. The sample in question was PBMCs, obtained approximately 1,500 days after allogeneic stem cell transplant with posttransplant cyclophosphamide. These receptors all stem from a male patient aged 30 to 39 who received an allogeneic stem cell transplant from a related donor, was CMV-positive, and had acute GVHD only. Some T cells may have come from the graft donor. Both conserved end residues are part of each CDR3. A D gene is named only where the DNA matches it firmly. Expanded clones get a size class; other rows say once, few or many, or leave the size out.

j_gene | abundance | d_gene | v_gene | len | CDR3nt | CDR3aa
TRBJ1-2 | - | - | TRBV6-5 | 12 | TGTGCCAGCAGTGGGAGAGACTATGGCTACACCTTC | CASSGRDYGYTF
TRBJ2-3 | once | - | TRBV6-5 | 14 | TGTGCCAGCAGCTCAGGACAGAGCACAGATACGCAGTATTTT | CASSSGQSTDTQYF
TRBJ1-1 | - | TRBD1 | TRBV30 | 14 | TGTGCCTGGAGTGCACAGGGGGCTACAGCTGAAGCTTTCTTT | CAWSAQGATAEAFF
TRBJ2-3 | - | - | TRBV28 | 15 | TGTGCCAGCAGTTTAGGGGGGGCAGGAGGAGATACGCAGTATTTT | CASSLGGAGGDTQYF
TRBJ2-5 | - | - | TRBV7-7 | 15 | TGTGCCAGCAGCTCGGGGAGGGGGTCCCAAGAGACCCAGTACTTC | CASSSGRGSQETQYF
TRBJ2-1 | few | TRBD1 | TRBV9 | 15 | TGTGCCAGCAGCGTAGTACAGGGGGCCAACAATGAGCAGTTCTTC | CASSVVQGANNEQFF
TRBJ2-1 | - | - | TRBV4-2 | 16 | TGTGCCAGCAGCCTCAACATCGCAGGGCGCTACAATGAGCAGTTCTTC | CASSLNIAGRYNEQFF
TRBJ1-2 | - | - | TRBV28 | 12 | TGTGCCAGCACCACAGGTTCGAAGGGCTACACCTTC | CASTTGSKGYTF
TRBJ2-3 | - | - | TRBV5-1 | 15 | TGCGCCAGCAGCACTTTTCGGGGGTCAACAGATACGCAGTATTTT | CASSTFRGSTDTQYF
TRBJ2-2 | - | TRBD1 | TRBV5-4 | 14 | TGTGCCAGCCGCCGGACAGGCGTGTCCGGGGAGCTGTTTTTT | CASRRTGVSGELFF
TRBJ2-2 | medium-sized | - | TRBV11-3 | 16 | TGTGCCAGCAGCGCTCGGACAGAGCTAAACACCGGGGAGCTGTTTTTT | CASSARTELNTGELFF
TRBJ1-1 | - | - | TRBV15 | 15 | TGTGCCACCAGCAGAGGGGTCAGCGGCGGGGCTGAAGCTTTCTTT | CATSRGVSGGAEAFF
TRBJ1-3 | - | - | TRBV28 | 15 | TGTGCCAGCAGTTTAGGAGGGCAGCCTGGAAACACCATATATTTT | CASSLGGQPGNTIYF
TRBJ1-4 | - | - | TRBV2 | 15 | TGTGCCAGCAGTGAAGCGGCTTTGAGGAATGAAAAACTGTTTTTT | CASSEAALRNEKLFF
TRBJ2-2 | - | TRBD2 | TRBV11-3 | 14 | TGTGCCAGCAGCCCGGGGGGGGTCACCGGGGAGCTGTTTTTT | CASSPGGVTGELFF
TRBJ2-2 | - | - | TRBV6-5 | 14 | TGTGCCAGCAGCGTCAACGGGGTGGACCGGGAGCTGTTTTTT | CASSVNGVDRELFF
TRBJ1-2 | few | - | TRBV19 | 12 | TGTGCCAGTAGTGAGTACAGCTATGGCTACACCTTC | CASSEYSYGYTF
TRBJ1-6 | - | - | TRBV10-3 | 13 | TGTGCCATCAGTGGGACAGCGAATTCACCCCTCCACTTT | CAISGTANSPLHF
TRBJ2-3 | - | TRBD2 | TRBV7-2 | 14 | TGTGCCAGCAGGAAAGGGACTAGCCGTGATACGCAGTATTTT | CASRKGTSRDTQYF
TRBJ2-7 | - | - | TRBV6-1 | 14 | TGTGCCAGCAGTCCGCGGGGGCGATCCTACGAGCAGTACTTC | CASSPRGRSYEQYF
TRBJ1-6 | - | TRBD1 | TRBV7-2 | 14 | TGTGCCAGCAGCTCCGACAGGGTTGCTTCACCCCTCCACTTT | CASSSDRVASPLHF
TRBJ1-4 | few | - | TRBV29-1 | 12 | TGCAGCGTTGGGCAGGGAAATGAAAAACTGTTTTTT | CSVGQGNEKLFF
TRBJ1-6 | few | TRBD1 | TRBV2 | 14 | TGTGCCAGCAGTTCCGACAGGGGGTTTTCACCCCTCCACTTT | CASSSDRGFSPLHF
TRBJ1-6 | few | - | TRBV28 | 13 | TGTGCCAGCAGTAGAATTAGGAGTTCACCCCTCCACTTT | CASSRIRSSPLHF
TRBJ1-4 | - | - | TRBV4-1 | 17 | TGCGCCAGCACCAATAGACAGCGACATGCAACTAATGAAAAACTGTTTTTT | CASTNRQRHATNEKLFF
TRBJ2-7 | - | TRBD2 | TRBV5-4 | 16 | TGTGCCAGCAGCGTTGGACGAACTAGCGGGGCCTACGAGCAGTACTTC | CASSVGRTSGAYEQYF
TRBJ2-1 | - | - | TRBV7-2 | 13 | TGTGCCAGCAGCTCCACAGGGTACAATGAGCAGTTCTTC | CASSSTGYNEQFF
TRBJ1-6 | - | - | TRBV19 | 14 | TGTGCCAGTAGAGTGGCAGGCGTTAATTCACCCCTCCACTTT | CASRVAGVNSPLHF
TRBJ1-4 | - | - | TRBV11-1 | 11 | TGTGCCAGCAGCCAGTATGAAAAACTGTTTTTT | CASSQYEKLFF
TRBJ1-3 | - | TRBD1 | TRBV4-1 | 17 | TGCGCCAGCAGCCAAGCCCCTCCGACAGGGACTGGAAACACCATATATTTT | CASSQAPPTGTGNTIYF
TRBJ2-3 | - | TRBD1 | TRBV5-6 | 19 | TGTGCCAGCAGCTTGCTGGGGACAGGGAAACCGCCTGGCACAGATACGCAGTATTTT | CASSLLGTGKPPGTDTQYF
TRBJ2-1 | - | - | TRBV7-2 | 14 | TGTGCCAGCAGCTTACTGGGGGGTGACAATGAGCAGTTCTTC | CASSLLGGDNEQFF
TRBJ2-1 | once | TRBD2 | TRBV5-1 | 15 | TGCGCCAGCAGCTATAGCGGGGGGGCTCAGAATGAGCAGTTCTTC | CASSYSGGAQNEQFF
TRBJ2-1 | - | - | TRBV4-3 | 15 | TGCGCCAGCAGCCAAGGCTGGAGCTCCTACAATGAGCAGTTCTTC | CASSQGWSSYNEQFF
TRBJ1-2 | - | TRBD1 | TRBV6-5 | 15 | TGTGCCAGCAGTTACCAAACTACAGGGGTTTATGGCTACACCTTC | CASSYQTTGVYGYTF
TRBJ1-6 | - | - | TRBV7-9 | 17 | TGTGCCAGCAGCTCCCACGATCTACAGGGTCCTCATTCACCCCTCCACTTT | CASSSHDLQGPHSPLHF
TRBJ2-3 | - | - | TRBV29-1 | 15 | TGCAGCGTACCCAACGGGGGGCCCAACACAGATACGCAGTATTTT | CSVPNGGPNTDTQYF
TRBJ1-6 | - | TRBD1 | TRBV10-3 | 14 | TGTGCCATCAGGGCAGGGGGGACCAATTCACCCCTCCACTTT | CAIRAGGTNSPLHF